This T cell receptor (beta chain) is drawn from a study of identical twins. TCRdb called the 5' RACE reads again in MiXCR, with one record for every CDR3 protein. The data contain a few hundred thousand distinct CDR3 sequences, 13% to 15% of them seen just once; the ten biggest clones take up 0.98%. Study-level findings and limits: The same donors were not followed; conclusions instead depended on cross-sectional statistical analysis. Twins showed weaker excess sharing in their beta out-of-frame sequences. The more abundant beta clonotypes in cord blood had fewer insertions, and memory repertoires did not show this. Out-of-frame alpha sequences common to twins exhibited an excess of low generation probability.

Regarding this clonotype: No antigen is known for it.

CDR1 is MGHDK, CDR2 SYGVNS, per germline. The CDR3 loop spans 15 amino acids. The V and J ends lost 3 bases and 6 bases respectively, with 17 bases between them. Another study also made use of these data, one on yellow fever vaccine responses in identical twins.

The rearrangement uses TRBV25-1 and TRBJ1-1; possibly TRBD1 for D (6 bases). This clonotype originated in a woman younger than 35 in good health. Sequenced input: CD4+ T cells sorted from blood. The DNA for the CDR3 is TGTGCCAGCAGTGACAACAGGGCCGGATGGGCTGAAGCTTTCTTT. Amino acid sequence: CASSDNRAGWAEAFF.